These T cell receptor beta chains were read from a single sample in a study of cytotoxic CD8 clonotypes in ibrutinib-treated CLL. Here immunoSEQ multiplex PCR was the method, and the copy in TCRdb shows in-frame clones only, minus some. The data contain just over 200,000 clones, about four fifths of them singletons. This sample comprised PBMCs, obtained after 12 months of ibrutinib treatment. The receptors here all came from a human donor with chronic lymphocytic leukemia. The CDR3 runs from the conserved cysteine through the conserved F or W. Fields, in order: D gene, CDR3 length, J gene, clone size, V gene, CDR3 DNA, CDR3 protein. The D gene is left open where the match is weak. The size field is filled for only some rows; it gives once, few, many or a size class.

d_call: -
cdr3_length: 13
j_call: TRBJ2-5
clone_size: -
v_call: TRBV1
cdr3_nt: TGCACCAGCAGCCAAGAGAAGTGGGAGACCCAGTACTTC
cdr3_aa: CTSSQEKWETQYF

d_call: TRBD2
cdr3_length: 15
j_call: TRBJ2-3
clone_size: -
v_call: TRBV25-1
cdr3_nt: TGTGCCAGCAGCTCCTCCGGGGGGGTCGCAGATACGCAGTATTTT
cdr3_aa: CASSSSGGVADTQYF

d_call: -
cdr3_length: 12
j_call: TRBJ2-7
clone_size: -
v_call: TRBV5-1
cdr3_nt: TGCGCCAGCAGCTTGGATCAGTACGAGCAGTACTTC
cdr3_aa: CASSLDQYEQYF

d_call: -
cdr3_length: 14
j_call: TRBJ2-1
clone_size: few
v_call: TRBV7-6
cdr3_nt: TGTGCCAGCAGCTTAGTTCCCCAGTCCAATGAGCAGTTCTTC
cdr3_aa: CASSLVPQSNEQFF

d_call: TRBD1
cdr3_length: 16
j_call: TRBJ1-1
clone_size: once
v_call: TRBV9
cdr3_nt: TGTGCCAGCAGCGTCCAACCGAACCCCGGACAGGTTGAAGCTTTCTTT
cdr3_aa: CASSVQPNPGQVEAFF

d_call: TRBD2
cdr3_length: 15
j_call: TRBJ2-5
clone_size: -
v_call: TRBV7-9
cdr3_nt: TGTGCCAGCAGCTTACGGACTAGCGGGAGTGAGACCCAGTACTTC
cdr3_aa: CASSLRTSGSETQYF

d_call: -
cdr3_length: 14
j_call: TRBJ1-2
clone_size: -
v_call: TRBV11-2
cdr3_nt: TGTGCCAGCAGCTTAGTGGGCATATCAGGCGGCTACACCTTC
cdr3_aa: CASSLVGISGGYTF

d_call: -
cdr3_length: 12
j_call: TRBJ2-7
clone_size: few
v_call: TRBV5-6
cdr3_nt: TGTGCCAGCAGCGGACAGTCCTACGAGCAGTACTTC
cdr3_aa: CASSGQSYEQYF

d_call: TRBD2
cdr3_length: 15
j_call: TRBJ2-7
clone_size: -
v_call: TRBV13
cdr3_nt: TGTGCCAGCAGTCCGGGACTAGCGGTATCCTACGAGCAGTACTTC
cdr3_aa: CASSPGLAVSYEQYF

d_call: -
cdr3_length: 15
j_call: TRBJ2-2
clone_size: -
v_call: TRBV29-1
cdr3_nt: TGCAGCGTTCGCCGCGGGACGGCCAACACCGGGGAGCTGTTTTTT
cdr3_aa: CSVRRGTANTGELFF

d_call: -
cdr3_length: 13
j_call: TRBJ1-1
clone_size: few
v_call: TRBV5-1
cdr3_nt: TGCGCCAGCAGCTTGGTCCCCCGGGACAAAGCTTTCTTT
cdr3_aa: CASSLVPRDKAFF

d_call: TRBD2
cdr3_length: 14
j_call: TRBJ2-5
clone_size: -
v_call: TRBV2
cdr3_nt: TGTGCCAGCATTGGGGGGGAGTCACAAGAGACCCAGTACTTC
cdr3_aa: CASIGGESQETQYF

d_call: -
cdr3_length: 12
j_call: TRBJ2-1
clone_size: few
v_call: TRBV2
cdr3_nt: TGTGCCAGCAGGGGACTTAACAATGAGCAGTTCTTC
cdr3_aa: CASRGLNNEQFF

d_call: -
cdr3_length: 14
j_call: TRBJ1-2
clone_size: many
v_call: TRBV11-2
cdr3_nt: TGTGCCAGCAGCTCAATAGGCTTAAACTATGGCTACACCTTC
cdr3_aa: CASSSIGLNYGYTF

d_call: -
cdr3_length: 16
j_call: TRBJ2-5
clone_size: -
v_call: TRBV2
cdr3_nt: TGTGCCAGCTTCCCTTCACCAGGGTCCACACAAGAGACCCAGTACTTC
cdr3_aa: CASFPSPGSTQETQYF

d_call: TRBD1
cdr3_length: 14
j_call: TRBJ1-5
clone_size: -
v_call: TRBV19
cdr3_nt: TGTGCCAGTTCCCGGGACAGGGGCAGGCAGCCCCAGCATTTT
cdr3_aa: CASSRDRGRQPQHF

d_call: -
cdr3_length: 12
j_call: TRBJ2-5
clone_size: -
v_call: TRBV6-6
cdr3_nt: TGTGCCAGCGGCCCGGGTGGGGAGACCCAGTACTTC
cdr3_aa: CASGPGGETQYF

d_call: TRBD1
cdr3_length: 14
j_call: TRBJ2-1
clone_size: -
v_call: TRBV27
cdr3_nt: TGTGCCAGCTCGACGGGACAGGGGAGCGATGAGCAGTTCTTC
cdr3_aa: CASSTGQGSDEQFF

d_call: -
cdr3_length: 12
j_call: TRBJ1-1
clone_size: -
v_call: TRBV19
cdr3_nt: TGTGCCAGTAGTATCGGTAGTCCTGAAGCTTTCTTT
cdr3_aa: CASSIGSPEAFF

d_call: -
cdr3_length: 16
j_call: TRBJ2-3
clone_size: once
v_call: TRBV7-6
cdr3_nt: TGTGCCAGCAGGGAAAGGGACACCCCTAGCACAGATACGCAGTATTTT
cdr3_aa: CASRERDTPSTDTQYF

d_call: TRBD2
cdr3_length: 15
j_call: TRBJ2-3
clone_size: -
v_call: TRBV5-1
cdr3_nt: TGCGCCAGCAGCTTGGCGGGACTAGGGTCAGATACGCAGTATTTT
cdr3_aa: CASSLAGLGSDTQYF

d_call: -
cdr3_length: 15
j_call: TRBJ2-1
clone_size: -
v_call: TRBV19
cdr3_nt: TGTGCCACTAACCCGGGACCTAGCTCCTACAATGAGCAGTTCTTC
cdr3_aa: CATNPGPSSYNEQFF

d_call: TRBD1
cdr3_length: 16
j_call: TRBJ2-3
clone_size: few
v_call: TRBV5-1
cdr3_nt: TGCGCCAGCAGCTTGGTAGGGACAGCACACACAGATACGCAGTATTTT
cdr3_aa: CASSLVGTAHTDTQYF

d_call: TRBD1
cdr3_length: 13
j_call: TRBJ1-1
clone_size: -
v_call: TRBV30
cdr3_nt: TGTGCCTGGAGGCCCCCCGGGACAGGGTACGCTTTCTTT
cdr3_aa: CAWRPPGTGYAFF

d_call: -
cdr3_length: 14
j_call: TRBJ1-4
clone_size: -
v_call: TRBV5-1
cdr3_nt: TGCGCCAGCAGCTTTGGATTTTTGAGTGAAAAACTGTTTTTT
cdr3_aa: CASSFGFLSEKLFF

d_call: -
cdr3_length: 15
j_call: TRBJ2-1
clone_size: few
v_call: TRBV7-9
cdr3_nt: TGTGCCAGCAGCTTAGGCCAGGGTAACCGCAATGAGCAGTTCTTC
cdr3_aa: CASSLGQGNRNEQFF

d_call: TRBD2
cdr3_length: 13
j_call: TRBJ2-7
clone_size: -
v_call: TRBV28
cdr3_nt: TGTGCCAGCAGGCCCGGGACTAACTACGAGCAGTACTTC
cdr3_aa: CASRPGTNYEQYF

d_call: -
cdr3_length: 15
j_call: TRBJ2-7
clone_size: -
v_call: TRBV2
cdr3_nt: TGTGCCAGCAGTGAAATGGGGGTCCCCACCTACGAGCAGTACTTC
cdr3_aa: CASSEMGVPTYEQYF

d_call: TRBD2
cdr3_length: 16
j_call: TRBJ2-1
clone_size: once
v_call: TRBV28
cdr3_nt: TGTGCCAGCAGTTTCGGAGCGGGAGGGCCGAGATATGAGCAGTTCTTC
cdr3_aa: CASSFGAGGPRYEQFF

d_call: -
cdr3_length: 14
j_call: TRBJ1-5
clone_size: -
v_call: TRBV27
cdr3_nt: TGTGCCAGCAGTCCCCGGGGCAGCAATCAGCCCCAGCATTTT
cdr3_aa: CASSPRGSNQPQHF

d_call: -
cdr3_length: 14
j_call: TRBJ2-7
clone_size: -
v_call: TRBV28
cdr3_nt: TGTGCCAGCAGTTCCCACAGGGTACGGTACGAGCAGTACTTC
cdr3_aa: CASSSHRVRYEQYF

d_call: -
cdr3_length: 15
j_call: TRBJ2-1
clone_size: -
v_call: TRBV4-1
cdr3_nt: TGCGCCAGCAGCCACCAGACCTTAACCTACAATGAGCAGTTCTTC
cdr3_aa: CASSHQTLTYNEQFF

d_call: -
cdr3_length: 19
j_call: TRBJ2-5
clone_size: -
v_call: TRBV4-2
cdr3_nt: TGTGCCAGCAGCCAAGTTGCCGGGGGCGCGGAGGGAGGATTGGAGACCCAGTACTTC
cdr3_aa: CASSQVAGGAEGGLETQYF

d_call: TRBD2
cdr3_length: 17
j_call: TRBJ2-3
clone_size: -
v_call: TRBV5-1
cdr3_nt: TGCGCCAGCAGTGACCCATCGGGGACTAGCGGGACAGATACGCAGTATTTT
cdr3_aa: CASSDPSGTSGTDTQYF

d_call: -
cdr3_length: 11
j_call: TRBJ1-2
clone_size: -
v_call: TRBV18
cdr3_nt: TGTGCCAGCTCACCGGCGGAAGGCTACACCTTC
cdr3_aa: CASSPAEGYTF

d_call: TRBD1
cdr3_length: 13
j_call: TRBJ2-7
clone_size: -
v_call: TRBV7-9
cdr3_nt: TGTGCCAGCAGCGGGGACAGGGCCTACGAGCAGTACTTC
cdr3_aa: CASSGDRAYEQYF

d_call: -
cdr3_length: 15
j_call: TRBJ1-2
clone_size: -
v_call: TRBV4-2
cdr3_nt: TGTGCCAGCAGCCAAGAGACAACAGGCCCGTATGGCTACACCTTC
cdr3_aa: CASSQETTGPYGYTF

d_call: -
cdr3_length: 15
j_call: TRBJ1-2
clone_size: -
v_call: TRBV7-9
cdr3_nt: TGTGCCAGCAGCTTTCGAGCAGGGGAAGACTATGGCTACACCTTC
cdr3_aa: CASSFRAGEDYGYTF

d_call: -
cdr3_length: 14
j_call: TRBJ2-2
clone_size: once
v_call: TRBV30
cdr3_nt: TGTGCCTCGTCCCGGGGGCCGAACACCGGGGAGCTGTTTTTT
cdr3_aa: CASSRGPNTGELFF

d_call: -
cdr3_length: 17
j_call: TRBJ2-5
clone_size: -
v_call: TRBV25-1
cdr3_nt: TGTGCCAGCTCCCCCCCTCCCGGCAGGGCCTTCCAAGAGACCCAGTACTTC
cdr3_aa: CASSPPPGRAFQETQYF

d_call: -
cdr3_length: 16
j_call: TRBJ2-6
clone_size: -
v_call: TRBV7-9
cdr3_nt: TGTGCCAGCAGCCCTTCTGGGAGCTCTGGGGCCAACGTCCTGACTTTC
cdr3_aa: CASSPSGSSGANVLTF

d_call: -
cdr3_length: 14
j_call: TRBJ1-6
clone_size: -
v_call: TRBV11-2
cdr3_nt: TGTGCCAGCAGCTTAGACACGGCAGATTCACCCCTCCACTTT
cdr3_aa: CASSLDTADSPLHF

d_call: TRBD2
cdr3_length: 17
j_call: TRBJ2-7
clone_size: -
v_call: TRBV4-1
cdr3_nt: TGCGCCAGCAGCCAGGGGAGCACTAGCGGGAGTAATTACGAGCAGTACTTC
cdr3_aa: CASSQGSTSGSNYEQYF

d_call: -
cdr3_length: 15
j_call: TRBJ1-2
clone_size: -
v_call: TRBV7-9
cdr3_nt: TGTGCCAGCAGCTTAGGTGCAGGGACCCTCTATGGCTACACCTTC
cdr3_aa: CASSLGAGTLYGYTF

d_call: TRBD1
cdr3_length: 15
j_call: TRBJ1-5
clone_size: -
v_call: TRBV7-9
cdr3_nt: TGTGCCAGCAGTATAGGACAGGGTAGCAATCAGCCCCAGCATTTT
cdr3_aa: CASSIGQGSNQPQHF